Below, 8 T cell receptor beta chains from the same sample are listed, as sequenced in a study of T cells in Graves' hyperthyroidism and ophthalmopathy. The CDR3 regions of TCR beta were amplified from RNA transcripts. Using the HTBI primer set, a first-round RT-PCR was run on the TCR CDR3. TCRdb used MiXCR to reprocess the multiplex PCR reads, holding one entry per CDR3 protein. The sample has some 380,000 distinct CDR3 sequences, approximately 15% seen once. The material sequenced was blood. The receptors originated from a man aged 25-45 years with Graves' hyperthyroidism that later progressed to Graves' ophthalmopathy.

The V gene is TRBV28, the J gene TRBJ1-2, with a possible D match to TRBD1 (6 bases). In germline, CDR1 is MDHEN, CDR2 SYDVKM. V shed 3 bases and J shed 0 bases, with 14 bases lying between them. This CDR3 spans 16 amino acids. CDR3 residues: CASSFPDGQTNYGYTF. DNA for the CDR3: TGTGCCAGCAGTTTCCCCGATGGACAGACTAACTATGGCTACACCTTC.

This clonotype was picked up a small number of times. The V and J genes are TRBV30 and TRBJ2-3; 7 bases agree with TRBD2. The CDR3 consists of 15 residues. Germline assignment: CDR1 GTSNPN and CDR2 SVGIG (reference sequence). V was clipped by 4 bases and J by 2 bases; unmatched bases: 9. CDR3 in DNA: TGTGCCTGGACACTTGCTAGCGGATACACAGATACGCAGTATTTT. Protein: CAWTLASGYTDTQYF.

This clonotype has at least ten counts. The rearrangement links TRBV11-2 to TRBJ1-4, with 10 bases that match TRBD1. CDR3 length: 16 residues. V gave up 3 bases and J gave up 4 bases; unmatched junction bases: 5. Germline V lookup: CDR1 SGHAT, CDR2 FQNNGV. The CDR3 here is CASSFGQGGGNEKLFF. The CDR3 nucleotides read TGTGCCAGCAGCTTCGGACAGGGGGGGGGTAATGAAAAACTGTTTTTT.

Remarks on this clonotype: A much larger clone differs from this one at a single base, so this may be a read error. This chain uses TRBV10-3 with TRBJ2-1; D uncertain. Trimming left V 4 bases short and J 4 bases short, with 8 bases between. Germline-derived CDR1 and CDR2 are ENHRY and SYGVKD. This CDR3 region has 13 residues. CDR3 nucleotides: TGTGCCATCAGTGTGACAAAGTACAATGAGCAGTTCTTC. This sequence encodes CAISVTKYNEQFF.

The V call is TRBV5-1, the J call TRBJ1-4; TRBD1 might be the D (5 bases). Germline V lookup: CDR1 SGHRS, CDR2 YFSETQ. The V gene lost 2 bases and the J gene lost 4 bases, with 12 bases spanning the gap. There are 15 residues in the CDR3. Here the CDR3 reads CASSLIPGVNEKLFF. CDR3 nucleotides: TGCGCCAGCAGCTTAATCCCGGGGGTTAATGAAAAACTGTTTTTT.

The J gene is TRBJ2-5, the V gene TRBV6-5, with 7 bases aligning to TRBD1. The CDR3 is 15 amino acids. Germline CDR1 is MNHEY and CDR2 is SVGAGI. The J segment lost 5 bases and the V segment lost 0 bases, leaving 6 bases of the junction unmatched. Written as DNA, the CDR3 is TGTGCCAGCAGTTACTCTGGCAGGGGGTGGGAGACCCAGTACTTC. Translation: CASSYSGRGWETQYF.

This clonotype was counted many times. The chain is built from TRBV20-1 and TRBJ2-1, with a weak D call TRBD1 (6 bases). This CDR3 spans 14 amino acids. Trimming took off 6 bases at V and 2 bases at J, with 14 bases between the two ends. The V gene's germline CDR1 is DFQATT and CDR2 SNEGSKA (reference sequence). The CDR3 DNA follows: TGCAGTGCCCTCCGAGGGGGACCCTACAATGAGCAGTTCTTC. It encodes CSALRGGPYNEQFF.

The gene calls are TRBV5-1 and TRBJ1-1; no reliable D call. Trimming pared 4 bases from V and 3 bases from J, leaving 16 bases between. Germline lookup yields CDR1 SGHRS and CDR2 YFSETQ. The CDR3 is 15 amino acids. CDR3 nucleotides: TGCGCCAGCAGCCCTCGTGGCAGTCTTTACACTGAAGCTTTCTTT. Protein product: CASSPRGSLYTEAFF.